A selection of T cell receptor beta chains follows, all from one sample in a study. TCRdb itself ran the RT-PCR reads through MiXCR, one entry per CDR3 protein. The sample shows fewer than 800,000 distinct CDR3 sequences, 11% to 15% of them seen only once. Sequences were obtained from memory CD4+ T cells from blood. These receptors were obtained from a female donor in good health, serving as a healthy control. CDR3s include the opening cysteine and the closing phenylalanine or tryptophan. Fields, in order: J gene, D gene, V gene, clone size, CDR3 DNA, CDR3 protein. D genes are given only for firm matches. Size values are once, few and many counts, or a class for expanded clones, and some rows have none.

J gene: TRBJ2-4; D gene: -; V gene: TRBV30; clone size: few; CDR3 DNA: TGTGCCTGGAGTGTACGCGGGACAAAGAAAAACATTCAGTACTTC; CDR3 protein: CAWSVRGTKKNIQYF
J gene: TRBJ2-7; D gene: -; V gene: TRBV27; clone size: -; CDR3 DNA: TGTGCCAGCAGTTTATATTTTAGTTTACAGGCCCCCTACGAGCAGTACTTC; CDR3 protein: CASSLYFSLQAPYEQYF
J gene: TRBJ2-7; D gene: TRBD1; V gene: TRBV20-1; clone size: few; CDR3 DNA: TGCAGTGCCGAAAAGGATAGGGGGCAGGGCTACGAGCAGTACTTC; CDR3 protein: CSAEKDRGQGYEQYF
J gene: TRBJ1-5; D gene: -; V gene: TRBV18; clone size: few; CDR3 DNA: TGTGCCAGCTCCTGGACGGAAGATAGCAATCAGCCCCAGCATTTT; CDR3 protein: CASSWTEDSNQPQHF
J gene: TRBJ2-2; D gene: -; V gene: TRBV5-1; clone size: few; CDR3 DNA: TGCGCCAGCAGCTTGGCTGCGGGATCGTTTACCGGGGAGCTGTTTTTT; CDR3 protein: CASSLAAGSFTGELFF
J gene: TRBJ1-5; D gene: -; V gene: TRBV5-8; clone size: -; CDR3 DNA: TGTGCCAGCAGCTTGTATCAGAATCAGCCCCAGCATTTT; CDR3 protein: CASSLYQNQPQHF
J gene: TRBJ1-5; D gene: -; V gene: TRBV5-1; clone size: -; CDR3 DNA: TGCGCCAGCAGCTCAGACCCACAGAATCAGCCCCAGCATTTT; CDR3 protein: CASSSDPQNQPQHF
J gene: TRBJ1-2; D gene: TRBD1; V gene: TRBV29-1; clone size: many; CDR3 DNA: TGCAGCGCTGGAACAGGGGCCGGCGAAGGCTACACCTTC; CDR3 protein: CSAGTGAGEGYTF
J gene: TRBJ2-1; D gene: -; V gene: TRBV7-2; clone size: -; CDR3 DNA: TGTGCCAGCCGTTCGGCTAGCTCCCATGAGCAGTTCTTC; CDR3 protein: CASRSASSHEQFF
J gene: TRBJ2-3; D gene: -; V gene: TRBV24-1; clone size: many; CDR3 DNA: TGTGCCACCAGTGGGCCTCGTTGGCAGGGCCACCCGGATACGCAGTATTTT; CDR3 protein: CATSGPRWQGHPDTQYF
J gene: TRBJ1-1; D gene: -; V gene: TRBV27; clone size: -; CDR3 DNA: TGTGCCAGCAGTTTAGATAGCGGACGGGGGAACACTGAAGCTTTCTTT; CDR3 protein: CASSLDSGRGNTEAFF
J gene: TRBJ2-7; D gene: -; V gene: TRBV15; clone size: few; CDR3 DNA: TGTGCCACCAGCGCCCGGATCGCCGGTATCTACGAGCAGTACTTC; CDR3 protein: CATSARIAGIYEQYF
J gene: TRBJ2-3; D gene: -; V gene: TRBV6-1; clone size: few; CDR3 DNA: TGTGCCAGCAGTGGTGGGACTAGCACAGATACGCAGTATTTT; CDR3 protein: CASSGGTSTDTQYF
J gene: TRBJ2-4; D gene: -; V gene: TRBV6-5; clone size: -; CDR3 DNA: TGTGCCAGTCAGGAAAACCTAGCCAAAAACATTCAGTACTTC; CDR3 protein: CASQENLAKNIQYF
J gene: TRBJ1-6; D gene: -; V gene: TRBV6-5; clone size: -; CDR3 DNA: TGTGCCAGCACCCAGGAATCAGATTCACCCCTCCACTTT; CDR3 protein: CASTQESDSPLHF
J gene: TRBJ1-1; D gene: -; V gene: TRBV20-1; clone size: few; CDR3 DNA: TGCAGTGCTAACCCGACAGGCACGAACACTGAAGCTTTCTTT; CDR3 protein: CSANPTGTNTEAFF
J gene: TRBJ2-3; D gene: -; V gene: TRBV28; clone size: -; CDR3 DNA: TGTGCCAGCAGTTCCCCTCCCACAGATACGCAGTATTTT; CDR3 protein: CASSSPPTDTQYF
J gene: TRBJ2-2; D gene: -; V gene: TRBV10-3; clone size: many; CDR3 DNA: TGTGCCATCCGGAAGAGGGTGGACACCGGGGAGCTGTTTTTT; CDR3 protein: CAIRKRVDTGELFF
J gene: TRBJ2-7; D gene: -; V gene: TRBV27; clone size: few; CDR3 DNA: TGTGCCAGCAGTATAAATCAGGCCGCCTACTACGAGCAGTACTTC; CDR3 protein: CASSINQAAYYEQYF
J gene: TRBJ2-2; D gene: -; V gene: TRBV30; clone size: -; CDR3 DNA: TGTGCCTGGAGTGAGGTGGCTGGGGAGCTGTTTTTT; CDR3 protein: CAWSEVAGELFF
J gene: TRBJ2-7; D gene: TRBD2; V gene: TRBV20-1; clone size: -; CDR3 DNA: TGCAGTGCTGGTAGGACTAGCGGGAGTTACGAGCAGTACTTC; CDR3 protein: CSAGRTSGSYEQYF
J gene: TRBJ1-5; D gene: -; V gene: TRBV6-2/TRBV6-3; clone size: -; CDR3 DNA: TGTGCCAGCAGTGGGGCAGGATATAGCAATCAGCCCCAGCATTTT; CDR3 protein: CASSGAGYSNQPQHF
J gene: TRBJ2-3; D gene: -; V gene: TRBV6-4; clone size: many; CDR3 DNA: TGTGCCAGCAGTGACAGTTACCTAACAGATACGCAGTATTTT; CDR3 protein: CASSDSYLTDTQYF
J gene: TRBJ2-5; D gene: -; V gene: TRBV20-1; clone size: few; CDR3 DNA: TGCAGTGCTAGGGACTGGAAAGAGACCCAGTACTTC; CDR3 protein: CSARDWKETQYF
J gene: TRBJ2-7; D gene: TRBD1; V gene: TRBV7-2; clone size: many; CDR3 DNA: TGTGCCAGCAGCTTAGCGGGACAGTCCTACGAGGAGCAGTACTTC; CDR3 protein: CASSLAGQSYEEQYF
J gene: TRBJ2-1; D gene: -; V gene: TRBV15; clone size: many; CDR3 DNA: TGTGCCACCAGCAGAGATCAAACCGGAACCGGAGAGGGTGGTGAGCAGTTCTTC; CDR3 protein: CATSRDQTGTGEGGEQFF
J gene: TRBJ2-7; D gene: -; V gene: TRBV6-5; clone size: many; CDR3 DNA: TGTGCCAGCAGTTACTCTACAGGGCCCTACGAGCAGTACTTC; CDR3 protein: CASSYSTGPYEQYF
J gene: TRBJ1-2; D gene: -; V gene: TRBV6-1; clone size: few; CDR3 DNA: TGTGCCAGCAGTGAAGGGATCGGACAACCAAGATATGGCTACACCTTC; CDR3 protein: CASSEGIGQPRYGYTF
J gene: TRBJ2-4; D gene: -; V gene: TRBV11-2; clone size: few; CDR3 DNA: TGTGCCAGCAGCTTAGATCGGGCAAACATTCAGTACTTC; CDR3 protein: CASSLDRANIQYF
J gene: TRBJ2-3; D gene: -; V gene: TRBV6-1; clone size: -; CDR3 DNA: TGTGCCAGCGTTTCAGGGTCTAGCACAGATACGCAGTATTTT; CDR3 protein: CASVSGSSTDTQYF
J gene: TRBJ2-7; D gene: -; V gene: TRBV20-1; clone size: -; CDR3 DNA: TGCAGTGCTAGAGATCCCACAGGAATGGCGTTCGAGCAGTACTTC; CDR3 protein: CSARDPTGMAFEQYF